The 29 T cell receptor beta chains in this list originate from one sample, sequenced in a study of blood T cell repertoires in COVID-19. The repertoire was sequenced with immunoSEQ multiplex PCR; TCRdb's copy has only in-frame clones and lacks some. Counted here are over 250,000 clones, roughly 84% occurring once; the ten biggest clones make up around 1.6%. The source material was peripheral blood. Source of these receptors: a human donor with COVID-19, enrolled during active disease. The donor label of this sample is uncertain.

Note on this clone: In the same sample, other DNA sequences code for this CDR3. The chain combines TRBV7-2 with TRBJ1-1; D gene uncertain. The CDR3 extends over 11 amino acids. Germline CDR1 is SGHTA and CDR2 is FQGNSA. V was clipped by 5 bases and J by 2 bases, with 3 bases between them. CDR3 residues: CASSLNTEAFF. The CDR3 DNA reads TGTGCCAGCAGCCTTAACACTGAAGCTTTCTTT.

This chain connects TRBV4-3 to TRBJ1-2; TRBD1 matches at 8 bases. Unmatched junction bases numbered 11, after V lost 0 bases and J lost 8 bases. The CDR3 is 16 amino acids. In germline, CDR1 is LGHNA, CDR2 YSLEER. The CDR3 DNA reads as TGCGCCAGCAGCCAAGAGTTGGGACAGGTCCTTAAGGGCTACACCTTC. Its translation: CASSQELGQVLKGYTF.

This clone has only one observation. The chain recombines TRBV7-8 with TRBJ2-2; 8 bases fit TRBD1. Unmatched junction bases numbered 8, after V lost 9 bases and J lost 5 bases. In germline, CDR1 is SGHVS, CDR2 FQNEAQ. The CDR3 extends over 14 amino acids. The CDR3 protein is CASRGGTGTGELFF. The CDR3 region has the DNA TGTGCCAGTCGTGGGGGGACAGGAACCGGGGAGCTGTTTTTT.

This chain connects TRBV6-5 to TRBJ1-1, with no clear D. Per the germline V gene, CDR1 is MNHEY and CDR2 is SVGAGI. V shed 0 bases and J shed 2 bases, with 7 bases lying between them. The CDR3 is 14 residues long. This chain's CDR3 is CASSYSARNTEAFF. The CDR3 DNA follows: TGTGCCAGCAGTTACTCGGCCCGAAACACTGAAGCTTTCTTT.

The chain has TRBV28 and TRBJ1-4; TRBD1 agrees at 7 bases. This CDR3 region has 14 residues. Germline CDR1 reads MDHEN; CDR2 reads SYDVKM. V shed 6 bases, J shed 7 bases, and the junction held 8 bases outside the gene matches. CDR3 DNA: TGTGCCAGCAGGGGAGACAGGGACTCTGAAAAACTGTTTTTT. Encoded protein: CASRGDRDSEKLFF.

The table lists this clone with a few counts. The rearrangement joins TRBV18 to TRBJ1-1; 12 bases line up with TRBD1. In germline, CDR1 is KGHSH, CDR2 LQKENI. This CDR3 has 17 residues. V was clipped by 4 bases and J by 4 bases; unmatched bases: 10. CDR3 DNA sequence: TGTGCCAGCTCACTTTGGCAGGGACAGGGGGCCGGCACTGAAGCTTTCTTT. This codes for CASSLWQGQGAGTEAFF.

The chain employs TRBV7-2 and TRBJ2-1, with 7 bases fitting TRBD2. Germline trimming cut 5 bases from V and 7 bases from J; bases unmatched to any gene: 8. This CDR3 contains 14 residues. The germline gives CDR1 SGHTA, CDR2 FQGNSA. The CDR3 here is CASSPAAGRNEQFF. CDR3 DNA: TGTGCCAGCAGCCCTGCGGCCGGGAGGAATGAGCAGTTCTTC.

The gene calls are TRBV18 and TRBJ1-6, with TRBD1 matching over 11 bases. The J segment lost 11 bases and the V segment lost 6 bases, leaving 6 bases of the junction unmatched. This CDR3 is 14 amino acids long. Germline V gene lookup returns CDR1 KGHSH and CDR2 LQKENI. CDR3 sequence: CASSPGTGGTPLHF. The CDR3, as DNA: TGTGCCAGCTCCCCTGGGACAGGGGGTACACCCCTCCACTTT.

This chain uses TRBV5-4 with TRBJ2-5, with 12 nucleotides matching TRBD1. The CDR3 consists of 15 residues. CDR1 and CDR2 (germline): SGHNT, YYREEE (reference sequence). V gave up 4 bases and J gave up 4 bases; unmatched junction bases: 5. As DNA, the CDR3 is TGTGCCAGCAGCCGAGGGACAGGGGGCGTAGAGACCCAGTACTTC. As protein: CASSRGTGGVETQYF.

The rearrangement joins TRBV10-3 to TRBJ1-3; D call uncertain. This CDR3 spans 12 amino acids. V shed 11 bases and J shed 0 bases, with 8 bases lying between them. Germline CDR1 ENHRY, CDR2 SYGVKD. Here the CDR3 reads CASQDSGNTIYF. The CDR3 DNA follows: TGTGCCTCCCAGGACTCTGGAAACACCATATATTTT.

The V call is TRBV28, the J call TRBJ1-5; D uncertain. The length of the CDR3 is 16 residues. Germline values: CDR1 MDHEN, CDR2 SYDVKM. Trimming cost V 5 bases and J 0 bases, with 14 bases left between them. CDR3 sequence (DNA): TGTGCCAGCAGTGGTTCTTTCGGGTATAGCAATCAGCCCCAGCATTTT. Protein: CASSGSFGYSNQPQHF. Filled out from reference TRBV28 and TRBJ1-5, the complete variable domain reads DVKVTQSSRYLVKRTGEKVFLECVQDMDHENMFWYRQDPGLGLRLIYFSYDVKMKEKGDIPEGYSVSREKKERFSLILESASTNQTSMYLCASSGSFGYSNQPQHFGDGTRLSIL.

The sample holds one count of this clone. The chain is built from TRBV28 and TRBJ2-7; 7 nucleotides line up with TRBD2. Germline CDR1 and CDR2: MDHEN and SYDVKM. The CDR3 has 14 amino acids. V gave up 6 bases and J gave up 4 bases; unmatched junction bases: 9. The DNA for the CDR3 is TGTGCCAGCAGCGCCGGGGGGAGTCAGTACGAGCAGTACTTC. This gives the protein CASSAGGSQYEQYF.

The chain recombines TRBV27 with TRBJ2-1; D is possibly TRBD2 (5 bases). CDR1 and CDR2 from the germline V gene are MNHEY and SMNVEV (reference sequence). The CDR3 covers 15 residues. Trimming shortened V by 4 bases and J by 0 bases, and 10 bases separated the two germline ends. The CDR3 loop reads CASSSSTSSYNEQFF. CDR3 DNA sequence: TGTGCCAGCAGTTCTAGCACCAGCTCCTACAATGAGCAGTTCTTC.

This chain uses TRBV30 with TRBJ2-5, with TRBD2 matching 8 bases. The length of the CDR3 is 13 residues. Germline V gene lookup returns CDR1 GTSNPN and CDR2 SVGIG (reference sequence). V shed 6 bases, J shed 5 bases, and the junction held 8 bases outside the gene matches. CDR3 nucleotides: TGTGCCTGCCAGCGGGAGACGGGGGAGACCCAGTACTTC. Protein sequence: CACQRETGETQYF.

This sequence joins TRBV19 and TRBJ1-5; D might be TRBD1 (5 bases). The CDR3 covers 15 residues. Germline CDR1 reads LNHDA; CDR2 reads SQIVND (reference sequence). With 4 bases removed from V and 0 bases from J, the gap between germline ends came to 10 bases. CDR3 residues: CASSKRTNSNQPQHF. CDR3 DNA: TGTGCCAGTAGTAAGAGGACAAATAGCAATCAGCCCCAGCATTTT.

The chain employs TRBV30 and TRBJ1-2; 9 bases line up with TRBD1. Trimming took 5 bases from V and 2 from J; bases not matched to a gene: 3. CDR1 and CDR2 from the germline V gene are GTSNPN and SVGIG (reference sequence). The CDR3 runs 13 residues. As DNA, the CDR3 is TGTGCCTGGTGGACAGGGGCCAACTATGGCTACACCTTC. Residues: CAWWTGANYGYTF.

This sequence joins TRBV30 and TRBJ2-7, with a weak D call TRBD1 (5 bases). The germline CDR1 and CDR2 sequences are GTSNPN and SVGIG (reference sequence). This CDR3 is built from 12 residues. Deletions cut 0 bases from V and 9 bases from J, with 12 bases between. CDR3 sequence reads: CAWSVGQSGQYF. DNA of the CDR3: TGTGCCTGGAGTGTAGGACAATCCGGGCAGTACTTC.

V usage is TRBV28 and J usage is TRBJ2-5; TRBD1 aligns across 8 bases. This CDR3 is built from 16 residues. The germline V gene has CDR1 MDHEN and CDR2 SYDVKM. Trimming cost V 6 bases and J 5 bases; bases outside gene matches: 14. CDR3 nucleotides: TGTGCCAGCAGAAGGTTCCGAGACAGGGGAGGCGAGACCCAGTACTTC. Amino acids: CASRRFRDRGGETQYF. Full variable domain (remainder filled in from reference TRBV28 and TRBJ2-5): DVKVTQSSRYLVKRTGEKVFLECVQDMDHENMFWYRQDPGLGLRLIYFSYDVKMKEKGDIPEGYSVSREKKERFSLILESASTNQTSMYLCASRRFRDRGGETQYFGPGTRLLVL.

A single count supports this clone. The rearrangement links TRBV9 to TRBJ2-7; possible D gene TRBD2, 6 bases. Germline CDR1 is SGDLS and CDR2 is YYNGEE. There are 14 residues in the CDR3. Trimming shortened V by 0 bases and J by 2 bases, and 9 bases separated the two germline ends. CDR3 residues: CASSVGTTTYEQYF. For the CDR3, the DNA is TGTGCCAGCAGCGTAGGGACTACGACCTACGAGCAGTACTTC.

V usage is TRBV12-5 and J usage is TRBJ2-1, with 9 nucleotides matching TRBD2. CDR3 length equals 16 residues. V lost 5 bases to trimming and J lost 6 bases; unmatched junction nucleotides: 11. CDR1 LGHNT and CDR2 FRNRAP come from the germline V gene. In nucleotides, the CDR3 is TGTGCTAGTGGTATGGGGGCGGGAGGGTCATCCAATGAGCAGTTCTTC. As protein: CASGMGAGGSSNEQFF.

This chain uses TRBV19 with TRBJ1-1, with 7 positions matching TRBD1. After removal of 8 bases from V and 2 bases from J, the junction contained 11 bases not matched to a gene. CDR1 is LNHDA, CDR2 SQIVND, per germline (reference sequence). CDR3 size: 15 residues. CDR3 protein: CASRPTGQTNTEAFF. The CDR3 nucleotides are TGTGCCAGTCGACCCACGGGACAGACAAACACTGAAGCTTTCTTT.

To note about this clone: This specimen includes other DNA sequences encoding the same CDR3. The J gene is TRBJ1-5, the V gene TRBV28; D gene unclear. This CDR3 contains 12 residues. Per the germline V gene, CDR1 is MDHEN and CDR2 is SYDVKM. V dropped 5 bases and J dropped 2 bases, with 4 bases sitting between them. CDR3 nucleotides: TGTGCCAGCAGTAGAGGCAATCAGCCCCAGCATTTT. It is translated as CASSRGNQPQHF.

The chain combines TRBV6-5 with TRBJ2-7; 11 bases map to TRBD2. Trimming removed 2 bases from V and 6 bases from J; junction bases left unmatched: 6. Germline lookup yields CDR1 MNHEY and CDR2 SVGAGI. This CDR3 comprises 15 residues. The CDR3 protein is CASSYVTSGESEQYF. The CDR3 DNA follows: TGTGCCAGCAGTTACGTGACTAGCGGGGAAAGCGAGCAGTACTTC.

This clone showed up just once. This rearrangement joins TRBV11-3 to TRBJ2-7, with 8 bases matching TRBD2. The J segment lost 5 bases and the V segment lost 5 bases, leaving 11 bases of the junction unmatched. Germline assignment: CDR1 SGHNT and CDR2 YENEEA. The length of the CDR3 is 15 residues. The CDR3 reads CASSPFSGIGDEQYF. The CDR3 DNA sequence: TGTGCCAGCAGCCCTTTTAGCGGGATAGGAGACGAGCAGTACTTC.

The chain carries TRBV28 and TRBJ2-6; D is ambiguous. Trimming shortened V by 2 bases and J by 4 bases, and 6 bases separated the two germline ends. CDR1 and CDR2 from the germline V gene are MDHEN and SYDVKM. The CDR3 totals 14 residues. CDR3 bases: TGTGCCAGCAGTTTAAACTCAGGGGCCAACGTCCTGACTTTC. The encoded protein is CASSLNSGANVLTF.

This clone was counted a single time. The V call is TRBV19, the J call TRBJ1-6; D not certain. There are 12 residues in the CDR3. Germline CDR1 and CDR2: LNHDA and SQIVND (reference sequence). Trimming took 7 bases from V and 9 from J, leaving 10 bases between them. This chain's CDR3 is CASNFGSSPLHF. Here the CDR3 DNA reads TGTGCCAGTAATTTCGGGAGTTCACCCCTCCACTTT.

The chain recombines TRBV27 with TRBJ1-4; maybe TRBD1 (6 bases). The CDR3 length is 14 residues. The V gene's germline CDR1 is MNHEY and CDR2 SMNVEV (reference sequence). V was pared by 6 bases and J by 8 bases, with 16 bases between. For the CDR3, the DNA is TGTGCCAGCAGGAAACAGGGTTTAAAGGAAAAACTGTTTTTT. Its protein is CASRKQGLKEKLFF. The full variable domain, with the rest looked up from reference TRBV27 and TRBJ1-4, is EAQVTQNPRYLITVTGKKLTVTCSQNMNHEYMSWYRQDPGLGLRQIYYSMNVEVTDKGDVPEGYKVSRKEKRNFPLILESPSPNQTSLYFCASRKQGLKEKLFFGSGTQLSVL.

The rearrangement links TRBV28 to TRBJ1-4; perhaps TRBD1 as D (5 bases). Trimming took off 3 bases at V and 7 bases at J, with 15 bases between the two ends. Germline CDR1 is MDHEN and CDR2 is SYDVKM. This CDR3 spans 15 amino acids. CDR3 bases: TGTGCCAGCAGTTTCGCCAGGGTTATGGCTGAAAAACTGTTTTTT. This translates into CASSFARVMAEKLFF.

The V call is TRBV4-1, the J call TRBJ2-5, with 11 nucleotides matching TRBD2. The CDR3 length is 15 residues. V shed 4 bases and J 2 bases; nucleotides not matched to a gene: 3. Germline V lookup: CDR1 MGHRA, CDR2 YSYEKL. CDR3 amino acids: CASSPRLAGQETQYF. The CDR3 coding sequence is TGCGCCAGCAGCCCGAGACTAGCGGGGCAAGAGACCCAGTACTTC.